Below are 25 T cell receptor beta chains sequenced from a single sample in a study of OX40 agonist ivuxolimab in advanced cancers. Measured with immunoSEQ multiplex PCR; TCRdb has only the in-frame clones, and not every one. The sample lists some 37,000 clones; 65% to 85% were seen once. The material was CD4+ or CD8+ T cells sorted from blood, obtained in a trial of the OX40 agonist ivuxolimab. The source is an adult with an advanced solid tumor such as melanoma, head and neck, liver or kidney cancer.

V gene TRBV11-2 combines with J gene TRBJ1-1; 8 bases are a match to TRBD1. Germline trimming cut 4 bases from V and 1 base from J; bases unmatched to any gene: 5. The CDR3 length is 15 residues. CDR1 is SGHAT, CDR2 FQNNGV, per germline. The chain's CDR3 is CASSSGGGRNTEAFF. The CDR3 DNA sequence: TGTGCCAGCAGCTCAGGGGGCGGGCGGAACACTGAAGCTTTCTTT.

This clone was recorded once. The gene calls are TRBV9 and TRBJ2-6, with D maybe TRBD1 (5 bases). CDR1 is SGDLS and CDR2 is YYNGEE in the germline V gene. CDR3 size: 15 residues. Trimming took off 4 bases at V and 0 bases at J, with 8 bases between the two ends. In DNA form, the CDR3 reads TGTGCCAGCAGCCCTGACAGCTCTGGGGCCAACGTCCTGACTTTC. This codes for CASSPDSSGANVLTF.

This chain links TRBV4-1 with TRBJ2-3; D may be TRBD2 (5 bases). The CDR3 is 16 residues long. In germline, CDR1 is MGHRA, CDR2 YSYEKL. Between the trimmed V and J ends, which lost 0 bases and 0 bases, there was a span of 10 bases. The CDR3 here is CASSQEWRGSTDTQYF. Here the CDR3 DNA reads TGCGCCAGCAGCCAAGAATGGCGCGGGAGCACAGATACGCAGTATTTT.

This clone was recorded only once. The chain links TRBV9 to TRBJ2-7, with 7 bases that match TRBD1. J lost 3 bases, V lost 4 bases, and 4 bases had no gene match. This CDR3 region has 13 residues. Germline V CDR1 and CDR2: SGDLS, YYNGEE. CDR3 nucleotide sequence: TGTGCCAGCAGCCTATGGACAGGCTACGAGCAGTACTTC. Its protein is CASSLWTGYEQYF.

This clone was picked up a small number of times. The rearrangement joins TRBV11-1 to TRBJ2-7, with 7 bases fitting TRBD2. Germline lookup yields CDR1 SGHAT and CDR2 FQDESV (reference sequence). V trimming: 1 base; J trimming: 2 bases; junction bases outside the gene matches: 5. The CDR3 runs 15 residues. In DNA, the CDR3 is TGTGCCAGCAGCTTAGAAGGCAGCGGGGCCTACGAGCAGTACTTC. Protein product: CASSLEGSGAYEQYF.

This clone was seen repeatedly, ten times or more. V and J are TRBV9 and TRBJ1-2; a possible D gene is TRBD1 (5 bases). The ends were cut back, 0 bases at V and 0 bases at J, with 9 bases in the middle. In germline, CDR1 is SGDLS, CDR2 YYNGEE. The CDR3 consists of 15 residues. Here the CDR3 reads CASSVGGEANYGYTF. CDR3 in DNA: TGTGCCAGCAGCGTAGGAGGGGAGGCTAACTATGGCTACACCTTC.

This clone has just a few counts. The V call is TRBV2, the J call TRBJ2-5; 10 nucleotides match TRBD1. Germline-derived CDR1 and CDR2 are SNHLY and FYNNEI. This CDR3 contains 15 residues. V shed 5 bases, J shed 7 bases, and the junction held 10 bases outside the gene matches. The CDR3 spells CASSKTGGGLMTQYF. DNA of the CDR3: TGTGCCAGCAGTAAGACAGGGGGCGGCCTCATGACCCAGTACTTC.

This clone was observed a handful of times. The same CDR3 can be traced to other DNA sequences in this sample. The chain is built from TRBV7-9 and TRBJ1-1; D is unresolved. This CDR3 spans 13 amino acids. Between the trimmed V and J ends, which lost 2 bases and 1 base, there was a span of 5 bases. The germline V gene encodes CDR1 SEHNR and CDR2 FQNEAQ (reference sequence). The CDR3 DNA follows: TGTGCCAGCAGCTTATCCGGGAACACTGAAGCTTTCTTT. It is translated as CASSLSGNTEAFF.

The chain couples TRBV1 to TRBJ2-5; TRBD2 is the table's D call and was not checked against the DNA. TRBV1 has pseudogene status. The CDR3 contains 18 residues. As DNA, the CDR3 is TGCACCAGCAGCCAAGATTCCCCAGCGGGGGGGCCGGGAGAGACCCAGTACTTC. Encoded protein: CTSSQDSPAGGPGETQYF.

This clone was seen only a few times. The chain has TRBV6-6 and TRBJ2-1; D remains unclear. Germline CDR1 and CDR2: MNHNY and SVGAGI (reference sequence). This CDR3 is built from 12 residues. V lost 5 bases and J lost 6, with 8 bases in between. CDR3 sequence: CASSVNTNEQFF. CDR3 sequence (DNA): TGTGCCAGCAGTGTTAATACCAATGAGCAGTTCTTC.

CDR3 in amino acids: CASSVFGSSNEQYF. The CDR3, as DNA: TGTGCCAGTAGCGTGTTCGGCAGCTCGAACGAGCAGTACTTC. The V and J genes are TRBV19 and TRBJ2-7; D unclear. CDR1 LNHDA and CDR2 SQIVND come from the germline V gene (reference sequence). The CDR3 loop spans 14 amino acids. V gave up 6 bases and J gave up 5 bases, with 17 bases separating them.

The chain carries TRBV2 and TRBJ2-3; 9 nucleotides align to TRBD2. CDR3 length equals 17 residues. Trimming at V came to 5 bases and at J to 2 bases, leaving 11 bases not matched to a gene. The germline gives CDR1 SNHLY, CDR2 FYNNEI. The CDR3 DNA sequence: TGTGCCAGCAGTTTCCCCCCGGGACTAGCCTCCACAGATACGCAGTATTTT. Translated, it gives CASSFPPGLASTDTQYF.

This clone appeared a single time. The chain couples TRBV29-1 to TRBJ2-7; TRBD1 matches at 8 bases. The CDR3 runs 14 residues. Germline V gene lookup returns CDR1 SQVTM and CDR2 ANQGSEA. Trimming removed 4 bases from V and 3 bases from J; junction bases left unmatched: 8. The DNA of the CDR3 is TGCAGCGTTGGAATCCGGGACAGGATCTACGAGCAGTACTTC. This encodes CSVGIRDRIYEQYF.

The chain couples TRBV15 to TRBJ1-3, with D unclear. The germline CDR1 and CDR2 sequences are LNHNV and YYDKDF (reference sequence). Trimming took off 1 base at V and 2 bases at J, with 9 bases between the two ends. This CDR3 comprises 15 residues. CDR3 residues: CATSRGEVAGNTIYF. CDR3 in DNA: TGTGCCACCAGCAGAGGCGAGGTTGCTGGAAACACCATATATTTT.

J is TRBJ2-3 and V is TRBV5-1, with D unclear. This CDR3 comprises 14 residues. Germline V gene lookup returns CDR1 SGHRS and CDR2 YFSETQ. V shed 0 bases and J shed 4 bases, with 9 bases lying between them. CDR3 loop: CASSLEGIPDTQYF. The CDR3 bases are TGCGCCAGCAGCTTGGAAGGAATCCCAGATACGCAGTATTTT.

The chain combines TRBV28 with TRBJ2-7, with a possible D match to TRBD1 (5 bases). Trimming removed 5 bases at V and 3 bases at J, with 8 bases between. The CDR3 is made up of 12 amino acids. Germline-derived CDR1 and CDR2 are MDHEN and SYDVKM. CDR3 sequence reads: CASSPDSYEQYF. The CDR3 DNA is TGTGCCAGCAGTCCCGACAGCTACGAGCAGTACTTC.

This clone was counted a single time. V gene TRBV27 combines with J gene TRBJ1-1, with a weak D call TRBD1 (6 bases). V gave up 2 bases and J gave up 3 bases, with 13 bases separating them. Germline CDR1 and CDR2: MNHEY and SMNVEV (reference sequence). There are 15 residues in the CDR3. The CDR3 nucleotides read TGTGCCAGCAGTTTAACGGCAGGGGTGGACACTGAAGCTTTCTTT. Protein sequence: CASSLTAGVDTEAFF.

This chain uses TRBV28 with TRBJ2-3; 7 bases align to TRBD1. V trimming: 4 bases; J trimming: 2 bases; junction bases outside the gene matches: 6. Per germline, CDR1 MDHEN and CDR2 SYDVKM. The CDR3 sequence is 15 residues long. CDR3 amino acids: CASSSSGQLTDTQYF. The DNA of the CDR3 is TGTGCCAGCAGTTCCTCGGGACAGCTCACAGATACGCAGTATTTT. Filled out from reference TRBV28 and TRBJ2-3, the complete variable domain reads DVKVTQSSRYLVKRTGEKVFLECVQDMDHENMFWYRQDPGLGLRLIYFSYDVKMKEKGDIPEGYSVSREKKERFSLILESASTNQTSMYLCASSSSGQLTDTQYFGPGTRLTVL.

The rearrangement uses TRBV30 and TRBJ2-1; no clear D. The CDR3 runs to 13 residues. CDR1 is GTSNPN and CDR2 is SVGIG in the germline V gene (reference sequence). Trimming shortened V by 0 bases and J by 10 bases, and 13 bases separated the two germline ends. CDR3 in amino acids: CAWSVGSQVEQFF. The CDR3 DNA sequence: TGTGCCTGGAGTGTAGGTTCGCAGGTCGAGCAGTTCTTC.

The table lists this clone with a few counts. The CDR3 sequence: CAWSYEGYTGELFF. DNA for the CDR3: TGTGCCTGGAGCTACGAGGGGTACACCGGGGAGCTGTTTTTT. The V gene is TRBV30, the J gene TRBJ2-2; D may correspond to TRBD1 or TRBD2 (5 bases each). CDR1 is GTSNPN, CDR2 SVGIG, per germline (reference sequence). V was clipped by 3 bases and J by 3 bases, with 11 bases between them. The length of the CDR3 is 14 residues. Drawing the rest from reference TRBV30 and TRBJ2-2, the complete variable domain is SQTIHQWPATLVQPVGSPLSLECTVEGTSNPNLYWYRQAAGRGLQLLFYSVGIGQISSEVPQNLSASRPQDRQFILSSKKLLLSDSGFYLCAWSYEGYTGELFFGEGSRLTVL.

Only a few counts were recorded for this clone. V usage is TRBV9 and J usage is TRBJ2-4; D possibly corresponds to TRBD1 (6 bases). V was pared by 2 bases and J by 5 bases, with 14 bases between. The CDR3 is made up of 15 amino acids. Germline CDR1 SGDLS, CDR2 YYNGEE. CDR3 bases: TGTGCCAGCAGCGTTTCTGGGACAAGCGAAAACATTCAGTACTTC. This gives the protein CASSVSGTSENIQYF.

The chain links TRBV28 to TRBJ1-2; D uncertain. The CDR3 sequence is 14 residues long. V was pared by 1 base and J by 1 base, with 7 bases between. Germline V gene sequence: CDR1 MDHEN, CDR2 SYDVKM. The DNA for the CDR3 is TGTGCCAGCAGTTTATTCAGGAGTAACTATGGCTACACCTTC. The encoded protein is CASSLFRSNYGYTF.

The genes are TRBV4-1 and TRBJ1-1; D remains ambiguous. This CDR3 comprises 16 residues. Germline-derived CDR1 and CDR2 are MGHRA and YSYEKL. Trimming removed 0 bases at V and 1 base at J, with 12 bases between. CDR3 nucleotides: TGCGCCAGCAGCCAAGATTGGCCGGACCCGAACACTGAAGCTTTCTTT. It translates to CASSQDWPDPNTEAFF.

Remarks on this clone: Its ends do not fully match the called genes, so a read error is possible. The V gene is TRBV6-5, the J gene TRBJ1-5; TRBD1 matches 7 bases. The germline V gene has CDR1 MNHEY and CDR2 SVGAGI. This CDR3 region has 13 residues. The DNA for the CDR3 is TGTGCCGGCAGAGGGACAGCCGGAGAGCCCCAGCATTTT. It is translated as CAGRGTAGEPQHF.

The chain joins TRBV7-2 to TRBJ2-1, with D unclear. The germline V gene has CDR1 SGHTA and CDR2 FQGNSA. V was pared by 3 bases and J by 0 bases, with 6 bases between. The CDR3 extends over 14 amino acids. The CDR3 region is CASSFSVSYNEQFF. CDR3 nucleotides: TGTGCCAGCAGCTTCAGCGTCTCCTACAATGAGCAGTTCTTC.